Listed here are 20 T cell receptor beta chains from one sample, sequenced in a study of T cell responses to AZD1222 COVID-19 vaccine. Here immunoSEQ multiplex PCR was the method, and the copy in TCRdb shows in-frame clones only, minus some. Of fewer than 120,000 clones listed, roughly 90% are singletons. The specimen was peripheral blood, collected 28 days after the second AZD1222 dose. All receptors come from an adult who received the AZD1222 COVID-19 vaccine.

V is TRBV5-1 and J is TRBJ2-4, with 8 positions matching TRBD2. CDR3 length equals 13 residues. Germline V gene lookup returns CDR1 SGHRS and CDR2 YFSETQ. With 7 bases clipped from V and 3 bases from J, the junction kept 3 bases outside the gene matches. The CDR3 region has the DNA TGCGCCAGCGGTAGCGGGAACAAAAACATTCAGTACTTC. Residues: CASGSGNKNIQYF.

This clone was seen a single time. The rearrangement uses TRBV6-4 and TRBJ2-3; D not resolved. The V gene lost 2 bases and the J gene lost 0 bases, with 3 bases spanning the gap. The CDR3 sequence is 13 residues long. Germline V gene sequence: CDR1 MRHNA, CDR2 SNTAGT. The CDR3 reads CASSDGSTDTQYF. CDR3 DNA sequence: TGTGCCAGCAGTGACGGGAGCACAGATACGCAGTATTTT.

The chain links TRBV6-4 to TRBJ2-2; the D gene is possibly TRBD1 (5 bases). The ends were cut back, 6 bases at V and 5 bases at J, with 13 bases in the middle. Germline lookup yields CDR1 MRHNA and CDR2 SNTAGT. This CDR3 region has 14 residues. The CDR3 DNA reads as TGTGCCAGCAGGATGGGTCAGGGAACCGGGGAGCTGTTTTTT. Protein sequence: CASRMGQGTGELFF.

This clone was seen just once. This sequence joins TRBV28 and TRBJ1-2; D unresolved. V lost 9 bases and J 3 bases, leaving 11 bases between the germline ends. This CDR3 has 12 amino acids. Looked up from germline, CDR1 is MDHEN and CDR2 is SYDVKM. CDR3 sequence (DNA): TGTGCCAGTCAGGACCTGGACTATGGCTACACCTTC. Translated: CASQDLDYGYTF.

The chain uses TRBV11-2 and TRBJ2-3; maybe TRBD2 (7 bases). The CDR3 is 16 amino acids. Trimming left V 0 bases short and J 5 bases short, with 15 bases between. Germline CDR1 reads SGHAT; CDR2 reads FQNNGV. CDR3 sequence: CASSLDQGRVLDTQYF. In DNA form, the CDR3 reads TGTGCCAGCAGCTTAGATCAGGGGAGGGTCCTAGATACGCAGTATTTT.

V gene TRBV19 combines with J gene TRBJ1-5; D is possibly TRBD1 (5 bases). V shed 6 bases and J shed 3 bases, with 12 bases lying between them. Germline CDR1 and CDR2: LNHDA and SQIVND (reference sequence). The CDR3 extends over 14 amino acids. The CDR3 DNA reads as TGTGCCAGTAGAAGGACGACAGTCAATCAGCCCCAGCATTTT. This translates into CASRRTTVNQPQHF.

This chain uses TRBV28 with TRBJ2-7; D is undetermined. V was clipped by 1 base and J by 0 bases, with 10 bases between them. Germline CDR1 is MDHEN and CDR2 is SYDVKM. The CDR3 consists of 15 residues. The CDR3, as DNA: TGTGCCAGCAGTTTATCAGGCTACAGCTCCTACGAGCAGTACTTC. The encoded protein is CASSLSGYSSYEQYF.

The CDR3 coding sequence is TGTGCCAGCAGCCCTGACCAGGGGGACAGGACCCAGTACTTC. Translating it yields CASSPDQGDRTQYF. The chain is built from TRBV2 and TRBJ2-5; 7 nucleotides agree with TRBD1. CDR3 size: 14 residues. The V gene's germline CDR1 is SNHLY and CDR2 FYNNEI. Trimming took 6 bases from V and 7 from J; bases not matched to a gene: 11.

This chain uses TRBV7-2 with TRBJ2-7; 13 bases fit TRBD2. With V trimmed by 5 bases and J by 0 bases, 7 bases remained unmatched. The germline gives CDR1 SGHTA, CDR2 FQGNSA. The CDR3 spans 17 residues. The chain's CDR3 is CASSPGTSGIYSYEQYF. CDR3 in DNA: TGTGCCAGCAGCCCAGGGACTAGCGGGATTTACTCCTACGAGCAGTACTTC.

The V gene is TRBV5-4, the J gene TRBJ2-3, with TRBD2 as a possible D gene (7 bases). Trimming pared 1 base from V and 2 bases from J, leaving 14 bases between. Per germline, CDR1 SGHNT and CDR2 YYREEE (reference sequence). CDR3 length: 16 amino acids. The CDR3 sequence is CASSLWAGAHTDTQYF. CDR3 DNA: TGTGCCAGCAGCTTGTGGGCGGGGGCCCACACAGATACGCAGTATTTT.

V gene TRBV23-1 combines with J gene TRBJ1-1; D gene unclear. TRBV23-1 is treated as an ORF (open reading frame) with a function not yet certain. The length of the CDR3 is 11 residues. The V and J ends lost 8 bases and 4 bases respectively, with 8 bases between them. The CDR3, as DNA: TGCGCCAGCGTTGGTGGCACTGAAGCTTTCTTT. Protein: CASVGGTEAFF.

V is TRBV19 and J is TRBJ2-1; perhaps TRBD2 as D (8 bases). Between the trimmed V and J ends, which lost 3 bases and 8 bases, there was a span of 23 bases. There are 17 residues in the CDR3. Germline CDR1 and CDR2: LNHDA and SQIVND (reference sequence). The CDR3 loop is CASSIATGGGLGDEQFF. In nucleotides, the CDR3 is TGTGCCAGTAGTATCGCGACGGGAGGGGGCCTAGGGGATGAGCAGTTCTTC.

The chain is built from TRBV7-8 and TRBJ1-3; a possible D gene is TRBD1 (5 bases). V dropped 0 bases and J dropped 1 base, with 10 bases sitting between them. Germline lookup yields CDR1 SGHVS and CDR2 FQNEAQ. The CDR3 contains 16 residues. The CDR3 DNA reads as TGTGCCAGCAGCTTAGCGGAATCAGGGTCTGGAAACACCATATATTTT. It translates to CASSLAESGSGNTIYF.

In its sample, this clone was seen once. The chain carries TRBV3-1 (or the pseudogene TRBV3-2) and TRBJ2-5, with D perhaps given as TRBD1 or TRBD2 (5 bases each). Looked up from germline, CDR1 is LGHDT and CDR2 is YNNKEL (reference sequence). V lost 0 bases, J lost 5 bases, and 7 bases lay in between. CDR3 length: 13 residues. For the CDR3, the DNA is TGTGCCAGCAGCCAAGAAGGGGACGAGACCCAGTACTTC. Translated, it gives CASSQEGDETQYF.

The gene calls are TRBV27 and TRBJ1-2; D is ambiguous. CDR3 length: 12 amino acids. In germline, CDR1 is MNHEY, CDR2 SMNVEV (reference sequence). V lost 3 bases and J 6 bases, leaving 8 bases between the germline ends. Here the CDR3 DNA reads TGTGCCAGCAGTTTTCTCCCCCATGGCTACACCTTC. Translated, it gives CASSFLPHGYTF.

The chain couples TRBV6-5 to TRBJ1-1; D call uncertain. Per the germline V gene, CDR1 is MNHEY and CDR2 is SVGAGI. The ends were cut back, 1 base at V and 0 bases at J, with 3 bases in the middle. CDR3 length: 13 amino acids. CDR3 bases: TGTGCCAGCAGTTACTGGATGAACACTGAAGCTTTCTTT. It codes for CASSYWMNTEAFF.

The chain has TRBV18 and TRBJ1-1; no clear D gene. Germline-derived CDR1 and CDR2 are KGHSH and LQKENI. Trimming shortened V by 3 bases and J by 4 bases, and 18 bases separated the two germline ends. The CDR3 length is 16 residues. The CDR3 DNA reads TGTGCCAGCTCACCGAGATTTCGGGAAGGGAGCACTGAAGCTTTCTTT. This sequence encodes CASSPRFREGSTEAFF.

The gene calls are TRBV9 and TRBJ2-5; D ambiguous. This CDR3 comprises 12 residues. From germline, CDR1 is SGDLS and CDR2 YYNGEE. V dropped 0 bases and J dropped 5 bases, with 5 bases sitting between them. The CDR3 DNA is TGTGCCAGCAGCGTAGACTCGGAGACCCAGTACTTC. Residues: CASSVDSETQYF.

The chain couples TRBV3-1 (or the pseudogene TRBV3-2) to TRBJ2-2; D remains ambiguous. CDR3 length: 15 residues. The germline gives CDR1 LGHDT, CDR2 YNNKEL (reference sequence). The V end was cut by 4 bases, the J end by 1 base, with 10 bases between. The CDR3 here is CASSPPARNTGELFF. Written as DNA, the CDR3 is TGTGCCAGCAGCCCCCCAGCGAGGAACACCGGGGAGCTGTTTTTT.

The rearrangement uses TRBV9 and TRBJ2-3; TRBD2 matches at 10 bases. The germline V gene has CDR1 SGDLS and CDR2 YYNGEE. The CDR3 runs 14 residues. Trimming cost V 5 bases and J 1 base; bases outside gene matches: 1. DNA of the CDR3: TGTGCCAGCAGTGGGACTAGCGGCACAGATACGCAGTATTTT. This translates into CASSGTSGTDTQYF.